A single sample is the source of the 19 T cell receptor beta chains below, sequenced in a study of blood T cells in healthy people across ages. A sample-barcoded 5' primer and a J-beta primer mix were used in a second PCR of about 7 to 12 cycles. A single record per CDR3 protein comes from TCRdb applying MiXCR to the 5' RACE reads. The table includes some 900,000 distinct CDR3 sequences, around 48% detected once. Sequencing was performed on blood. These receptors all come from a man younger than 45 in good health.

The gene calls are TRBV10-3 and TRBJ2-7, with 9 bases lining up with TRBD1. The DNA matches TRBJ2-5 better at its end, which makes the J call doubtful. The germline V gene has CDR1 ENHRY and CDR2 SYGVKD. There are 13 residues in the CDR3. The CDR3, as DNA: TGTGCCATCAGTGACGGGACAGGGAAGACCCAGTACTTC. Translating it yields CAISDGTGKTQYF.

The chain is built from TRBV11-2 and TRBJ2-7, with D possibly being TRBD1 or TRBD2 (5 bases each). Germline CDR1 is SGHAT and CDR2 is FQNNGV. Trimming removed 1 base from V and 2 bases from J, with 12 bases in between. This CDR3 contains 15 residues. The CDR3 DNA reads as TGTGCCAGCAGCTTAGTTCGGGGCTATACCTACGAGCAGTACTTC. Residues: CASSLVRGYTYEQYF.

The V gene is TRBV6-1, the J gene TRBJ2-7, with D perhaps TRBD1 (5 bases). V was trimmed by 7 bases and J by 3 bases, leaving 16 bases between them. The CDR3 sequence is 14 residues long. From germline, CDR1 is MNHNS and CDR2 SASEGT. CDR3 protein: CASNPGHLFYEQYF. Written as DNA, the CDR3 is TGTGCCAGCAATCCCGGACACTTATTCTACGAGCAGTACTTC.

The chain has TRBV20-1 and TRBJ2-7, with 8 nucleotides matching TRBD1. The CDR3 length is 12 residues. Germline CDR1 and CDR2: DFQATT and SNEGSKA (reference sequence). The V gene end was trimmed by 5 bases and the J gene end by 9 bases; junction bases not matched to a gene: 9. The CDR3 sequence: CSAAHDRGAQYF. The CDR3 DNA follows: TGCAGTGCTGCCCATGACAGGGGAGCGCAGTACTTC.

This rearrangement joins TRBV28 to TRBJ2-5; D is unclear. Germline V gene lookup returns CDR1 MDHEN and CDR2 SYDVKM. The V gene lost 6 bases and the J gene lost 2 bases, with 10 bases spanning the gap. The CDR3 runs 13 residues. CDR3 sequence reads: CASRTDGQETQYF. CDR3 in DNA: TGTGCCAGCAGAACAGACGGACAAGAGACCCAGTACTTC. Using reference TRBV28 and TRBJ2-5 for the parts outside the CDR3, the full variable domain is DVKVTQSSRYLVKRTGEKVFLECVQDMDHENMFWYRQDPGLGLRLIYFSYDVKMKEKGDIPEGYSVSREKKERFSLILESASTNQTSMYLCASRTDGQETQYFGPGTRLLVL.

This CDR3 reads CASVLGIGTDTQYF. CDR3 DNA: TGTGCCAGCGTTTTGGGCATCGGCACAGATACGCAGTATTTT. The chain couples TRBV12-3 or TRBV12-4 to TRBJ2-3; D call uncertain. V was clipped by 8 bases and J by 1 base, with 13 bases between them. This CDR3 is 14 amino acids long.

Here the CDR3 DNA reads TGCAGTGCTAGAGACTCCGCGTGGACCCAGTACTTC. The encoded protein is CSARDSAWTQYF. The chain recombines TRBV20-1 with TRBJ2-5; D uncertain. Germline loops: CDR1 DFQATT, CDR2 SNEGSKA (reference sequence). Trimming left V 0 bases short and J 7 bases short, with 9 bases between. This CDR3 has 12 amino acids.

The chain carries TRBV6-2 or TRBV6-3 and TRBJ2-7; D is uncertain. Germline CDR1 and CDR2: MNHEY and SVGEGT. Trimming took 5 bases from V and 1 from J, leaving 15 bases between them. The CDR3 consists of 15 residues. The DNA for the CDR3 is TGTGCCAGCAGTCACCCCGAGAAGCTTTCCTACGAGCAGTACTTC. Protein sequence: CASSHPEKLSYEQYF.

The chain uses TRBV6-1 and TRBJ2-7; 7 positions agree with TRBD1. The CDR3 spans 19 residues. Germline V gene data show CDR1 as MNHNS and CDR2 as SASEGT. J lost 0 bases, V lost 6 bases, and 20 bases had no gene match. CDR3 in DNA: TGTGCCAGCAGCCCATCTCTGGCCCTCCCCCAGGGGGACTCCTACGAGCAGTACTTC. Its translation: CASSPSLALPQGDSYEQYF.

V and J are TRBV5-1 and TRBJ2-1; the D call may be TRBD1 or TRBD2 (5 bases each). This CDR3 is built from 13 residues. The V end lost 7 bases, the J end lost 8 bases, and 16 bases lay between the germline ends. Germline CDR1 is SGHRS and CDR2 is YFSETQ. The CDR3, as DNA: TGCGCCAGCGCCAGGGCTAGCTCGGATGAGCAGTTCTTC. This encodes CASARASSDEQFF. The variable domain in full, with the rest retrieved from reference TRBV5-1 and TRBJ2-1, is KAGVTQTPRYLIKTRGQQVTLSCSPISGHRSVSWYQQTPGQGLQFLFEYFSETQRNKGNFPGRFSGRQFSNSRSEMNVSTLELGDSALYLCASARASSDEQFFGPGTRLTVL.

The chain employs TRBV3-1 and TRBJ1-2; D may be TRBD1 (5 bases). Germline-derived CDR1 and CDR2 are LGHDT and YNNKEL (reference sequence). The length of the CDR3 is 15 residues. Trimming removed 0 bases from V and 8 bases from J, with 16 bases in between. The CDR3 DNA reads as TGTGCCAGCAGCCAAGATTTAGAGGGGATCGGCGGCTACACCTTC. Its protein is CASSQDLEGIGGYTF.

The rearrangement uses TRBV7-8 and TRBJ2-3; D may correspond to TRBD1 or TRBD2 (6 bases each). Per germline, CDR1 SGHVS and CDR2 FQNEAQ. The CDR3 consists of 16 residues. V lost 3 bases and J lost 2, with 15 bases in between. CDR3 residues: CASSFATGGYTDTQYF. The CDR3 DNA sequence: TGTGCCAGCAGCTTCGCGACAGGAGGGTACACAGATACGCAGTATTTT.

The rearrangement uses TRBV29-1 and TRBJ2-3; D remains unclear. The length of the CDR3 is 15 residues. Looked up from germline, CDR1 is SQVTM and CDR2 is ANQGSEA. V dropped 0 bases and J dropped 3 bases, with 13 bases sitting between them. The CDR3 loop reads CSVEERGRKTDTQYF. CDR3 DNA: TGCAGCGTTGAAGAGAGAGGACGGAAGACAGATACGCAGTATTTT.

CDR3 DNA sequence: TGTGCCACCAGCACGAGACAGGGCGGGGAGCAGTTCTTC. Protein sequence: CATSTRQGGEQFF. The chain carries TRBV15 and TRBJ2-1, with 7 bases identical to TRBD1. In germline, CDR1 is LNHNV, CDR2 YYDKDF (reference sequence). The CDR3 is 13 residues long. V lost 4 bases and J lost 10; bases outside the gene matches: 7.

The rearrangement links TRBV18 to TRBJ1-5; 8 nucleotides align to TRBD1. The junction had 2 bases not matched to a gene; V was cut back by 3 bases and J by 1 base. The CDR3 has 15 amino acids. Germline V gene data show CDR1 as KGHSH and CDR2 as LQKENI. The CDR3 nucleotides read TGTGCCAGCTCACCGGACAGGGAAAGCAATCAGCCCCAGCATTTT. Translated: CASSPDRESNQPQHF.

The rearrangement links TRBV6-5 to TRBJ2-3, with TRBD1 matching 10 bases. J was trimmed by 5 bases and V by 5 bases; bases with no gene match: 4. Germline CDR1 MNHEY, CDR2 SVGAGI. This CDR3 has 14 amino acids. CDR3 in amino acids: CASSRQGAGDTQYF. For the CDR3, the DNA is TGTGCCAGCAGTAGACAGGGGGCGGGAGATACGCAGTATTTT.

The J gene is TRBJ1-2, the V gene TRBV20-1; D might be TRBD1 (5 bases). Germline V CDR1 and CDR2: DFQATT, SNEGSKA (reference sequence). V was pared by 0 bases and J by 6 bases, with 14 bases between. CDR3 size: 14 residues. The CDR3 region is CSAREAGRLHGYTF. CDR3 DNA: TGCAGTGCTAGAGAAGCGGGACGGTTACATGGCTACACCTTC.

In its sample, this clonotype was seen once. The rearrangement links TRBV7-9 to TRBJ1-2; weak D call: TRBD1 (5 bases). Deletions cut 2 bases from V and 10 bases from J, with 14 bases between. Germline loops: CDR1 SEHNR, CDR2 FQNEAQ (reference sequence). This CDR3 comprises 13 residues. CDR3: CASSLRGQGPYTF. CDR3 DNA: TGTGCCAGCAGCTTAAGGGGCCAGGGACCCTACACCTTC.

The rearrangement links TRBV7-9 to TRBJ2-1; perhaps TRBD2 as D (6 bases). V lost 6 bases and J lost 8, with 14 bases in between. Germline V gene data show CDR1 as SEHNR and CDR2 as FQNEAQ (reference sequence). The CDR3 covers 13 residues. The CDR3 DNA reads as TGTGCCAGCAGGGGGGGTATAATCGATGAGCAGTTCTTC. It translates to CASRGGIIDEQFF.